In this sample, the clone carrying this T cell receptor beta chain turned up many times. Its specificity is unknown. CDR1 is SGHVS, CDR2 FQNEAQ, per germline. CDR3 length: 12 amino acids. V lost 1 base and J lost 5, with 5 bases in between. The data are from a study of CD8+ T cells in alopecia areata. Across the study: Tofacitinib continued for 6 to 18 months and was then withheld for 6 months. For treated patients, severity scores reflected the percentage of scalp area affected.

RNA was isolated and reverse transcribed to cDNA, the sequencing template. Repertoires were generated with immunoSEQ multiplex PCR, while TCRdb's copy carries only in-frame clones and drops some. This sample has fewer than 350,000 clones, with over 45% found just once. Overall study results and limits: Higher clonality was seen in lesional scalp than in normal scalp, especially in alopecia totalis/universalis.

Documented treatment: oral pan-JAK inhibitor, 5-10 mg twice daily. J is TRBJ2-5 and V is TRBV7-8; D unclear. This receptor was identified in a human donor with alopecia areata. The input for sequencing was CD4+ T cells sorted from blood, taken at week 24, from a patient treated with tofacitinib. The CDR3 sequence is CASSLVAETQYF. For the CDR3, the DNA is TGTGCCAGCAGCTTAGTTGCGGAGACCCAGTACTTC.